This T cell receptor (beta chain) was recovered during a study of T cell changes during pregnancy in multiple sclerosis. The protocol was immunoSEQ multiplex PCR, while the TCRdb copy is restricted to in-frame clones and leaves out a portion. The data contain under 65,000 clones, roughly nine tenths of them singletons. The source is a female donor in good health, enrolled as a control in a pregnancy study. Sequenced here: peripheral blood, sampled in the first trimester of pregnancy.

The CDR3 DNA is TGTGCCAGCAGCTCCGAGGGACTAGCGGGAGCGACCGGGGAGCTGTTTTTT. It yields the protein CASSSEGLAGATGELFF. The rearrangement uses TRBV7-2 and TRBJ2-2, with 14 nucleotides matching TRBD2. The germline V gene encodes CDR1 SGHTA and CDR2 FQGNSA. The CDR3 totals 17 residues. V was pared by 4 bases and J by 5 bases, with 6 bases of the junction left unmatched.